This entry lists 10 T cell receptor beta chains sequenced from one sample in a study of cytomegalovirus exposure and HLA in healthy donors. It was with 60 Vbeta and 13 Jbeta primers that the PCR ran. The repertoire was sequenced with immunoSEQ multiplex PCR; TCRdb's copy has only in-frame clones and lacks some. Seen here are some 130,000 clones, 75% to 85% observed once, and the top ten hold 1.5% to 2%. Material for sequencing was PBMCs. The receptors originated from a man between 18 and 29 years old in good health and CMV-seronegative.

The V call is TRBV7-9, the J call TRBJ2-1, with 7 bases aligning to TRBD2. V lost 1 base, J lost 12 bases, and 12 bases stayed unmatched. In germline, CDR1 is SEHNR, CDR2 FQNEAQ (reference sequence). CDR3 length equals 15 residues. In DNA form, the CDR3 reads TGTGCCAGCAGCTTAGTACAATCCCGTGGCGGGGGGCAGTTCTTC. Amino acid sequence: CASSLVQSRGGGQFF.

This rearrangement joins TRBV5-6 to TRBJ2-7, with D possibly TRBD1 on 5 matching bases. CDR1 and CDR2 from the germline V gene are SGHDT and YYEEEE. This CDR3 has 13 residues. Trimming stripped 3 bases from V and 2 bases from J, with 9 bases between. This CDR3 is CASSWMTAYEQYV. CDR3 sequence (DNA): TGTGCCAGCAGCTGGATGACAGCCTACGAGCAGTACGTC.

The V and J genes are TRBV7-8 and TRBJ2-5; TRBD2 matches 9 bases. With 1 base clipped from V and 5 bases from J, the junction kept 5 bases outside the gene matches. The germline V gene has CDR1 SGHVS and CDR2 FQNEAQ. The CDR3 has 15 amino acids. CDR3 residues: CASSLGGTSRETQYF. The CDR3 DNA reads as TGTGCCAGCAGCTTAGGGGGGACTAGCCGGGAGACCCAGTACTTC.

The V gene is TRBV7-8, the J gene TRBJ1-1; TRBD1 is a possible D gene (6 bases). This CDR3 spans 13 amino acids. V lost 2 bases and J lost 8, with 12 bases in between. Germline V lookup: CDR1 SGHVS, CDR2 FQNEAQ. CDR3 region: CASSLYQGMEAFF. DNA of the CDR3: TGTGCCAGCAGCTTATACCAGGGGATGGAAGCTTTCTTT.

This clone appeared once. V gene TRBV7-3 combines with J gene TRBJ2-7, with D perhaps TRBD1 (6 bases). The CDR3 consists of 14 residues. Germline-derived CDR1 and CDR2 are SGHTA and FQGTGA. Trimming cost V 2 bases and J 2 bases, with 10 bases left between them. CDR3 DNA sequence: TGTGCCAGCAGCTTATGGGGGCAGACCTACGAGCAGTACGTC. Amino acid sequence: CASSLWGQTYEQYV.

The rearrangement joins TRBV2 to TRBJ2-5; 9 bases fit TRBD1. Germline values: CDR1 SNHLY, CDR2 FYNNEI. V lost 11 bases, J lost 4 bases, and 11 bases stayed unmatched. This CDR3 comprises 14 residues. CDR3 in DNA: TGTGCCGGGGTTCGGGACAGGGTATCAGAGACCCAGTACTTC. It yields the protein CAGVRDRVSETQYF.

This rearrangement joins TRBV9 to TRBJ1-1; D gene unclear. The germline V gene has CDR1 SGDLS and CDR2 YYNGEE. V gave up 4 bases and J gave up 4 bases, with 11 bases separating them. The CDR3 loop spans 13 amino acids. CDR3 in amino acids: CASSPMSSTEAFF. CDR3 DNA: TGTGCCAGCAGCCCCATGTCATCCACTGAAGCTTTCTTT.

This sequence joins TRBV30 and TRBJ1-1; 10 positions agree with TRBD1. From germline, CDR1 is GTSNPN and CDR2 SVGIG (reference sequence). The CDR3 is 12 residues long. J lost 4 bases, V lost 5 bases, and 1 base had no gene match. The CDR3 here is CAWGQGGTEAFF. The CDR3, as DNA: TGTGCCTGGGGACAGGGGGGCACTGAAGCTTTCTTT. The full variable domain, rest sourced from reference TRBV30 and TRBJ1-1, is SQTIHQWPATLVQPVGSPLSLECTVEGTSNPNLYWYRQAAGRGLQLLFYSVGIGQISSEVPQNLSASRPQDRQFILSSKKLLLSDSGFYLCAWGQGGTEAFFGQGTRLTVV.

The rearrangement uses TRBV6-5 and TRBJ1-2, with D possibly matching TRBD1 (5 bases). Trimming took 5 bases from V and 1 from J, leaving 8 bases between them. Germline values: CDR1 MNHEY, CDR2 SVGAGI. CDR3 size: 13 residues. CDR3 nucleotide sequence: TGTGCCAGCAGTCGACAGATTAACTATGGCTACACCTTC. Amino acid sequence: CASSRQINYGYTF.

The chain joins TRBV19 to TRBJ2-1, with a tentative D call TRBD2 (5 bases). Germline CDR1 is LNHDA and CDR2 is SQIVND (reference sequence). This CDR3 spans 12 amino acids. Deletions cut 6 bases from V and 13 bases from J, with 16 bases between. In DNA, the CDR3 is TGTGCCAGTAGCACCGGACTGCTTCCCCAGTTCTTC. Protein sequence: CASSTGLLPQFF.